The 6 T cell receptor beta chains in this list originate from one sample, sequenced in a study of T-cell reconstitution after alpha-beta-depleted transplantation in children (TCRdb year 2016). The method was PCR. Sequenced on an Illumina HiSeq 2500. TCR libraries were prepared with molecular barcoding, using unique molecular identifiers to normalize TCRbeta repertoire quantification. TCRdb reran the public reads through fastp at Q25 and MiXCR, keeping productive beta chains. Rows matching on CDR3 protein sequence are summarized as one entry with the most common DNA and genes. This sample gives approximately 170,000 distinct CDR3 sequences in total; 11% of them show up just once. Together, the top ten hold roughly 13% of the sample. This specimen's treatment or condition label, interpreted: allogeneic hematopoietic cell transplantation with graft depleted of TCRalphabeta T cells and CD19 B cells. The specimen was PBMCs, collected before TCRalphabeta/CD19-depleted stem cell transplant. All receptors derive from a boy aged 2 to 9 with acute myeloid leukemia, due to receive a stem cell transplant.

V usage is TRBV19 and J usage is TRBJ2-3, with 7 bases aligning to TRBD2. Losses at the gene ends were 7 bases for V and 2 bases for J; bases not matched to a gene: 9. Germline V lookup: CDR1 LNHDA, CDR2 SQIVND (reference sequence). This CDR3 spans 15 amino acids. DNA for the CDR3: TGTGCCAGTACCCTAGGGCTAGCGGACACAGATACGCAGTATTTT. Its protein product is CASTLGLADTDTQYF.

This clonotype has a count of ten or more. The chain combines TRBV20-1 with TRBJ2-3; the D gene is possibly TRBD2 (6 bases). Germline CDR1 DFQATT, CDR2 SNEGSKA (reference sequence). CDR3 length: 14 amino acids. This CDR3 is CSPGITGGTDTQYF. The CDR3 DNA reads TGCAGCCCGGGTATTACGGGGGGCACAGATACGCAGTATTTT.

At least ten counts were recorded for this clonotype. The chain combines TRBV7-9 with TRBJ2-1; no reliable D call. With 5 bases removed from V and 8 bases from J, the gap between germline ends came to 7 bases. Germline V CDR1 and CDR2: SEHNR, FQNEAQ (reference sequence). There are 11 residues in the CDR3. CDR3 sequence: CASSVNYEQFF. In DNA, the CDR3 is TGTGCCAGCAGCGTTAACTATGAGCAGTTCTTC.

This clonotype was detected ten times or more. As DNA, the CDR3 is TGCAGTGCTGCACCAGGGGGCAATGAGCAGTTCTTC. It encodes CSAAPGGNEQFF. V and J are TRBV20-1 and TRBJ2-1; 7 nucleotides agree with TRBD1. Germline CDR1 is DFQATT and CDR2 is SNEGSKA (reference sequence). The CDR3 is 12 residues long. The J segment lost 6 bases and the V segment lost 5 bases, leaving 4 bases of the junction unmatched.

This clonotype has at least ten counts. The V gene is TRBV11-2, the J gene TRBJ2-2; D is ambiguous. Trimming cost V 0 bases and J 4 bases, with 15 bases left between them. CDR1 and CDR2 (germline): SGHAT, FQNNGV. This CDR3 has 17 amino acids. For the CDR3, the DNA is TGTGCCAGCAGCTTAGATCGCACCCGCGTGGCCACCGGGGAGCTGTTTTTT. This translates into CASSLDRTRVATGELFF.

This clonotype was seen at least ten times. This rearrangement joins TRBV29-1 to TRBJ1-1, with a tentative D call TRBD1 (5 bases). The CDR3 sequence is 12 residues long. V was trimmed by 7 bases and J by 2 bases, leaving 11 bases between them. CDR1 SQVTM and CDR2 ANQGSEA come from the germline V gene. Written as DNA, the CDR3 is TGCAGCGCAACTACAGGCAACACTGAAGCTTTCTTT. Protein product: CSATTGNTEAFF.